This TCR beta chain was captured by sequencing in a study of memory CD4+ T cells and cytomegalovirus serostatus. As for the study in general: This sample comes from healthy Belgian adults, eight to ten CMV seropositive, around 26 seronegative.

Single viable CD3+CD4+CD8-CD45RO+ cells were sorted as the memory CD4+ T cells. The germline V gene has CDR1 MNHEY and CDR2 SVGAGI. The CDR3 runs to 13 residues. V lost 2 bases to trimming and J lost 7 bases, with 8 bases between them. Generated by immunoSEQ multiplex PCR, the TCRdb table keeps only in-frame clones and is missing some. The sample lists about 60,000 clones, over 65% occurring once. This TCR was sampled from an adult in good health and CMV-seropositive. The specimen sequenced was memory CD4+ T cells from blood. The chain is built from TRBV6-5 and TRBJ2-2, with D hard to call. CDR3 protein: CASSYLKHGELFF. CDR3 bases: TGTGCCAGCAGTTACCTTAAGCACGGGGAGCTGTTTTTT.